A single sample gave rise to the 19 T cell receptor beta chains below, sequenced in a study of CD8 T cells in Susac syndrome. Random hexamers were used to reverse transcribe an amount of roughly 0.45 to 1 ug RNA. From the immunoSEQ multiplex PCR reads, TCRdb called clonotypes with MiXCR, one entry per CDR3 protein. In the table there are about 300,000 distinct CDR3 sequences, approximately 90% of which are singletons. Material for sequencing was CD8+ T cells from PBMCs. These receptors were obtained from a human donor with multiple sclerosis.

The chain combines TRBV2 with TRBJ2-1, with 7 bases that match TRBD2. Germline CDR1 reads SNHLY; CDR2 reads FYNNEI. V lost 6 bases to trimming and J lost 0 bases; unmatched junction nucleotides: 5. The CDR3 extends over 15 amino acids. The CDR3 here is CASRESGISYNEQFF. CDR3 sequence (DNA): TGTGCCAGCAGGGAAAGCGGGATCTCCTACAATGAGCAGTTCTTC.

The chain is built from TRBV6-2 or TRBV6-3 and TRBJ1-1, with unresolved D. The CDR3 has 12 residues. The germline V gene encodes CDR1 MNHEY and CDR2 SVGEGT. Trimming removed 7 bases at V and 12 bases at J, with 18 bases between. CDR3: CASTHPSPQPFF. In nucleotides, the CDR3 is TGTGCCAGCACCCACCCGTCGCCCCAACCTTTCTTT.

The sample holds a few counts of this clonotype. V usage is TRBV6-1 and J usage is TRBJ2-2, with D uncertain. This CDR3 comprises 14 residues. The germline V and J ends were trimmed by 7 bases and 5 bases, with 14 bases remaining between them. In germline, CDR1 is MNHNS, CDR2 SASEGT. The CDR3 reads CASTRSEETGELFF. The CDR3 DNA is TGTGCCAGCACAAGGTCCGAGGAAACCGGGGAGCTGTTTTTT.

This rearrangement joins TRBV7-9 to TRBJ1-1; D remains ambiguous. V was pared by 0 bases and J by 4 bases, with 18 bases between. Germline V gene lookup returns CDR1 SEHNR and CDR2 FQNEAQ (reference sequence). This CDR3 has 17 residues. CDR3 nucleotide sequence: TGTGCCAGCAGCTTAGCGCTCGATGGCTACTCGGGCACTGAAGCTTTCTTT. It is translated as CASSLALDGYSGTEAFF.

This rearrangement joins TRBV28 to TRBJ1-5; 7 nucleotides agree with TRBD1. Losses at the gene ends were 3 bases for V and 0 bases for J; bases not matched to a gene: 8. The CDR3 totals 17 residues. CDR1 MDHEN and CDR2 SYDVKM come from the germline V gene. CDR3 sequence: CASSFPGQIYSNQPQHF. DNA for the CDR3: TGTGCCAGCAGTTTCCCGGGACAGATTTATAGCAATCAGCCCCAGCATTTT.

The rearrangement links TRBV20-1 to TRBJ2-1; unclear D gene. The germline V gene encodes CDR1 DFQATT and CDR2 SNEGSKA (reference sequence). Trimming removed 1 base at V and 8 bases at J, with 3 bases between. The CDR3 covers 10 residues. This chain's CDR3 is CSARGDEQFF. CDR3 nucleotides: TGCAGTGCTAGAGGAGATGAGCAGTTCTTC.

V gene TRBV10-3 combines with J gene TRBJ2-5; D is possibly TRBD2 (6 bases). The CDR3 length is 14 residues. V was cut by 3 bases and J by 4 bases, with 12 bases left in between. Germline V lookup: CDR1 ENHRY, CDR2 SYGVKD. The CDR3 protein is CAISEGGEVETQYF. The CDR3 DNA reads TGTGCCATCAGTGAAGGAGGGGAGGTAGAGACCCAGTACTTC.

This clonotype was counted only a few times. V usage is TRBV6-5 and J usage is TRBJ2-3; possibly TRBD1 or TRBD2 for D (5 bases each). V lost 2 bases and J lost 4, with 16 bases in between. From germline, CDR1 is MNHEY and CDR2 SVGAGI. This CDR3 contains 16 residues. This CDR3 is CASSYPPGEGSDTQYF. The CDR3 nucleotides read TGTGCCAGCAGTTACCCTCCAGGTGAGGGGTCAGATACGCAGTATTTT.

V gene TRBV6-2 or TRBV6-3 combines with J gene TRBJ1-5; no clear D. Germline CDR1 reads MNHEY; CDR2 reads SVGEGT. The ends were cut back, 4 bases at V and 2 bases at J, with 12 bases in the middle. This CDR3 region has 15 residues. Written as DNA, the CDR3 is TGTGCCAGCAGTTCCCTCGGCGGGGGCAATCAGCCCCAGCATTTT. It yields the protein CASSSLGGGNQPQHF.

The chain links TRBV7-9 to TRBJ1-1; 8 positions agree with TRBD1. Looked up from germline, CDR1 is SEHNR and CDR2 is FQNEAQ (reference sequence). CDR3 size: 14 residues. The V and J ends lost 1 base and 4 bases, in that order; junction bases with no gene match: 2. This CDR3 is CASSLDTGGTEAFF. The CDR3 coding sequence is TGTGCCAGCAGCTTAGATACAGGGGGCACTGAAGCTTTCTTT.

The CDR3 DNA reads as TGTGCCAGCAGCCAATACGGGTACCAAGAGACCCAGTACTTC. Its translation: CASSQYGYQETQYF. The V call is TRBV14, the J call TRBJ2-5; the D is unclear. The CDR3 runs to 14 residues. Deletions cut 2 bases from V and 0 bases from J, with 7 bases between. CDR1 and CDR2 (germline): SGHDN, FVKESK.

The V and J genes are TRBV5-1 and TRBJ2-1; D gene unclear. This CDR3 comprises 13 residues. CDR1 and CDR2 (germline): SGHRS, YFSETQ. Trimming took 1 base from V and 6 from J, leaving 8 bases between them. Written as DNA, the CDR3 is TGCGCCAGCAGCTTGTCCCTGACCAATGAGCAGTTCTTC. Translating it yields CASSLSLTNEQFF.

J is TRBJ2-1 and V is TRBV11-3; D is tentatively TRBD1 or TRBD2 (5 bases each). The CDR3 runs to 15 residues. V gave up 5 bases and J gave up 0 bases, with 11 bases separating them. CDR1 and CDR2 from the germline V gene are SGHNT and YENEEA. CDR3 coding DNA: TGTGCCAGCAGCCGGGGCCCCAGCTCCTACAATGAGCAGTTCTTC. Translation gives CASSRGPSSYNEQFF.

This clonotype showed up just once. The V and J genes are TRBV2 and TRBJ2-1, with 7 bases fitting TRBD2. CDR1 and CDR2 (germline): SNHLY, FYNNEI. This CDR3 region has 13 residues. The CDR3 DNA reads as TGTGTCGCAGTGTCTGGGGAGGGCGATGAGCAGTTCTTC. This gives the protein CVAVSGEGDEQFF. Together with reference TRBV2 and TRBJ2-1, the CDR3 gives the full variable domain: EPEVTQTPSHQVTQMGQEVILRCVPISNHLYFYWYRQILGQKVEFLVSFYNNEISEKSEIFDDQFSVERPDGSNFTLKIRSTKLEDSAMYFCVAVSGEGDEQFFGPGTRLTVL.

The rearrangement links TRBV7-8 to TRBJ2-1; D might be TRBD1 (6 bases). The CDR3 spans 14 residues. V was shortened by 1 base and J by 5 bases, with 9 bases between the two germline ends. Germline CDR1 SGHVS, CDR2 FQNEAQ. The CDR3 loop reads CASSLGPGDNEQFF. The CDR3 nucleotides read TGTGCCAGCAGCTTAGGTCCAGGGGACAATGAGCAGTTCTTC.

This clonotype was seen just once. The chain uses TRBV29-1 and TRBJ2-1, with 8 bases that match TRBD2. Per germline, CDR1 SQVTM and CDR2 ANQGSEA. V was pared by 3 bases and J by 3 bases, with 7 bases of the junction left unmatched. The CDR3 sequence is 15 residues long. The CDR3 protein is CSVELRLASYNEQFF. The CDR3, as DNA: TGCAGCGTTGAGTTGAGACTAGCGAGCTACAATGAGCAGTTCTTC.

This clonotype appeared a few times. The chain recombines TRBV12-3 or TRBV12-4 with TRBJ2-7; no firm D call. The CDR3 has 13 residues. Trimming took off 4 bases at V and 2 bases at J, with 9 bases between the two ends. The CDR3 loop is CASSSGSPYEQYF. CDR3 in DNA: TGTGCCAGCAGTTCTGGCAGTCCCTACGAGCAGTACTTC.

The genes are TRBV2 and TRBJ1-1, with D tentatively TRBD1 (6 bases). Trimming took 9 bases from V and 0 from J, leaving 14 bases between them. This CDR3 spans 14 amino acids. Germline values: CDR1 SNHLY, CDR2 FYNNEI. CDR3 bases: TGTGCCAGACATTCAGGGGCTCTGAACACTGAAGCTTTCTTT. Translated, it gives CARHSGALNTEAFF.

The rearrangement joins TRBV19 to TRBJ1-1; 7 bases fit TRBD1. The CDR3 runs to 16 residues. The junction had 10 bases not matched to a gene; V was cut back by 3 bases and J by 3 bases. Germline lookup yields CDR1 LNHDA and CDR2 SQIVND (reference sequence). CDR3 sequence (DNA): TGTGCCAGTAGTATTTTACCGACAGGGAAGGACACTGAAGCTTTCTTT. This encodes CASSILPTGKDTEAFF.